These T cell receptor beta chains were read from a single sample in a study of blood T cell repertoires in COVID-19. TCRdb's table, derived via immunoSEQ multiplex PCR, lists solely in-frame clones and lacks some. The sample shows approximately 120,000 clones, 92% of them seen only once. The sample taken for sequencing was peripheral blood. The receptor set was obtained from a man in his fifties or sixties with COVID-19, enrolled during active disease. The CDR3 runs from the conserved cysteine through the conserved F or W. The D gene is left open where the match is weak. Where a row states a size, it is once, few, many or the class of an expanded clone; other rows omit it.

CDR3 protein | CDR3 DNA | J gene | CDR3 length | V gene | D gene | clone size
CAWRETGELFF | TGTGCCTGGAGGGAGACCGGGGAGCTGTTTTTT | TRBJ2-2 | 11 | TRBV30 | - | -
CASSIVLSDTRNQPQHF | TGTGCCAGTAGTATCGTGCTGAGTGACACGCGCAATCAGCCCCAGCATTTT | TRBJ1-5 | 17 | TRBV19 | - | -
CASSRGGRGDEQYF | TGTGCCAGTAGTCGGGGCGGGAGGGGCGACGAGCAGTACTTC | TRBJ2-7 | 14 | TRBV19 | TRBD2 | -
CASSPGRQGRENIQYF | TGTGCCAGCAGTCCCGGGCGACAGGGAAGGGAAAACATTCAGTACTTC | TRBJ2-4 | 16 | TRBV27 | TRBD1 | -
CASSLKGSGMNTGELFF | TGTGCCAGCAGCTTAAAAGGGAGCGGGATGAACACCGGGGAGCTGTTTTTT | TRBJ2-2 | 17 | TRBV7-3 | TRBD2 | -
CATAKGGNQPQHF | TGTGCCACCGCGAAGGGGGGCAATCAGCCCCAGCATTTT | TRBJ1-5 | 13 | TRBV10-3 | - | -
CASTLAGAITDTQYF | TGTGCCAGCACCCTAGCGGGAGCCATCACAGATACGCAGTATTTT | TRBJ2-3 | 15 | TRBV27 | TRBD2 | few
CASSFLVRQETQYF | TGTGCCAGCAGTTTTCTAGTGCGCCAAGAGACCCAGTACTTC | TRBJ2-5 | 14 | TRBV28 | - | -
CASSLNRGREQYF | TGTGCCAGCAGTTTAAACAGGGGGCGCGAGCAGTACTTC | TRBJ2-7 | 13 | TRBV12-3/TRBV12-4 | TRBD1 | once
CASSQTGAWFNTEAFF | TGCGCCAGCAGCCAAACAGGGGCTTGGTTCAACACTGAAGCTTTCTTT | TRBJ1-1 | 16 | TRBV4-3 | TRBD1 | -
CAWSPGTDYEQYF | TGTGCCTGGAGCCCCGGGACTGACTACGAGCAGTACTTC | TRBJ2-7 | 13 | TRBV30 | - | -
CASRRQGDTDTQYF | TGTGCCAGCAGGCGACAGGGGGACACAGATACGCAGTATTTT | TRBJ2-3 | 14 | TRBV27 | TRBD1 | -
CASSSGTGELFF | TGTGCCAGCAGCTCCGGGACCGGGGAGCTGTTTTTT | TRBJ2-2 | 12 | TRBV5-6 | - | once
CASATPGTSGSGDTQYF | TGTGCCAGTGCCACTCCTGGGACTAGCGGGAGTGGCGATACGCAGTATTTT | TRBJ2-3 | 17 | TRBV19 | TRBD2 | -
CASSLAGAHYEQYF | TGTGCCAGCAGCTTAGCGGGTGCCCACTACGAGCAGTACTTC | TRBJ2-7 | 14 | TRBV13 | - | -
CASSPTHSDTQYF | TGTGCCAGCAGCCCCACCCACTCAGATACGCAGTATTTT | TRBJ2-3 | 13 | TRBV7-3 | - | -
CASTRGRSSGNTIYF | TGTGCCAGTACCCGAGGGCGAAGCTCTGGAAACACCATATATTTT | TRBJ1-3 | 15 | TRBV19 | - | -
CASSSEASGGWAQYF | TGTGCCAGCAGCTCGGAAGCTTCAGGGGGCTGGGCGCAGTATTTT | TRBJ2-3 | 15 | TRBV7-2 | TRBD1 | -
CASSSVASGSRRGTGELFF | TGTGCCAGCAGCTCCGTAGCTAGCGGAAGTAGGAGGGGGACCGGGGAGCTGTTTTTT | TRBJ2-2 | 19 | TRBV13 | - | once
CASSSTQGAGEQFF | TGTGCCAGCAGCTCAACACAGGGGGCCGGTGAGCAGTTCTTC | TRBJ2-1 | 14 | TRBV7-9 | TRBD1 | -
CAWTTGAGGPNEQYF | TGTGCCTGGACCACAGGGGCGGGAGGGCCTAACGAGCAGTACTTC | TRBJ2-7 | 15 | TRBV30 | TRBD2 | -
CASSNDRGSGNTIYF | TGTGCCAGCAGCAATGACAGGGGCTCTGGAAACACCATATATTTT | TRBJ1-3 | 15 | TRBV11-2 | TRBD1 | once